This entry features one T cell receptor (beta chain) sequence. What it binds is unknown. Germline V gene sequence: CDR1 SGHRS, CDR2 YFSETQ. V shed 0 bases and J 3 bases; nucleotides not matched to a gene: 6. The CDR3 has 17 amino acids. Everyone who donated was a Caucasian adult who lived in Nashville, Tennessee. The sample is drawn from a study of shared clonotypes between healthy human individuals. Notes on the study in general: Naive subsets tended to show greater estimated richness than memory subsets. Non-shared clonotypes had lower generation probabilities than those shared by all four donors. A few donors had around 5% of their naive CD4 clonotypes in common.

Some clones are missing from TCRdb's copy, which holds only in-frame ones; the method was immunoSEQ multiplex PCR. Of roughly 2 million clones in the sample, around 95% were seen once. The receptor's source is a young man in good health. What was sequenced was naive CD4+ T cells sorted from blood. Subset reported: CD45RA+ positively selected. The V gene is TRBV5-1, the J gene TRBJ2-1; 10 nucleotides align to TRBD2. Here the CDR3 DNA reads TGCGCCAGCAGCTTGGGCCTAGCGGGAGTTAACTACAATGAGCAGTTCTTC. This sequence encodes CASSLGLAGVNYNEQFF.